This TCR beta chain is from a study of blood T cell repertoires in COVID-19. Overall study context: T cells, B-cell-depleted T cells, or PBMCs supplied cDNA or gDNA.

In the original analysis: Estimates of nucleated cell counts were drawn from the amplification of reference gene primers. Some clones are missing from TCRdb's copy, which holds only in-frame ones; the method was immunoSEQ multiplex PCR. Clone size and V and J calls were adopted from that table, with D and trimming inferred from the DNA. The top ten clones hold more than 6.5% of a sample with 60,000 or so clones, more than 80% of them seen once. The CDR3 is 17 residues long. V lost 0 bases and J 0 bases, leaving 9 bases between the germline ends. Germline-derived CDR1 and CDR2 are MGHRA and YSYEKL. Sequenced sample: peripheral blood. This TCR was sampled from a human donor with active COVID-19. The donor label of this sample is uncertain. The chain couples TRBV4-1 to TRBJ2-6; a possible D gene is TRBD1 (5 bases). CDR3 protein: CASSQDPGISGANVLTF. CDR3 nucleotides: TGCGCCAGCAGCCAAGATCCAGGGATCTCTGGGGCCAACGTCCTGACTTTC.